There are a few counts of the clone carrying this TCR beta chain. The target antigen is unknown. Healthy donors of bone marrow made up the group. This specimen comes from a study of cytomegalovirus exposure and HLA in healthy donors. Whole-study results and caveats: By a later analysis, the bulk of CMV-associated TCR beta chains appeared HLA-restricted. Earlier analysis looked at TCR beta V segments, and most were productive about 87% or about 30% of the time.

13 Jbeta primers and 60 Vbeta primers were used for the PCR. The authors' processing: A follow-up analysis tallied some 80 million unique TCR beta chains, approximately 11 million shared. Produced via immunoSEQ multiplex PCR; TCRdb's table is partial and in-frame only. The V and J calls and clone size come from that table; D and trimming were worked out from the DNA. Here the sample spans about 170,000 clones, around 76% being singletons. This clonotype originated in a young woman in good health and CMV-seropositive. Sequencing input: PBMCs.

The CDR3 sequence is CASSFWDRVGEQYF. The CDR3 region has the DNA TGTGCCAGCAGTTTTTGGGACAGGGTTGGCGAGCAGTACTTC. The rearrangement links TRBV27 to TRBJ2-7; 9 positions match TRBD1. CDR3 size: 14 residues. V lost 3 bases to trimming and J lost 6 bases; unmatched junction nucleotides: 6. Germline loops: CDR1 MNHEY, CDR2 SMNVEV (reference sequence).